This T cell receptor beta chain appears in the sequencing data of a study of blood T cell repertoires in COVID-19. V shed 4 bases, J shed 10 bases, and the junction held 12 bases outside the gene matches. CDR3 length equals 16 residues. Germline CDR1 is SGHRS and CDR2 is YFSETQ. The table came from immunoSEQ multiplex PCR; TCRdb's copy has only in-frame clones and leaves some out. The sample shows some 12,000 clones, 73% of them seen only once. This chain links TRBV5-1 with TRBJ1-6; the match to TRBD1 covers 9 bases. Material for sequencing was peripheral blood. The origin of this receptor is a human donor in a cohort sampled during active COVID-19. The CDR3 spells CASSVTPGQGISPLHF. In DNA form, the CDR3 reads TGCGCCAGCAGCGTGACTCCGGGACAGGGAATCTCACCCCTCCACTTT.